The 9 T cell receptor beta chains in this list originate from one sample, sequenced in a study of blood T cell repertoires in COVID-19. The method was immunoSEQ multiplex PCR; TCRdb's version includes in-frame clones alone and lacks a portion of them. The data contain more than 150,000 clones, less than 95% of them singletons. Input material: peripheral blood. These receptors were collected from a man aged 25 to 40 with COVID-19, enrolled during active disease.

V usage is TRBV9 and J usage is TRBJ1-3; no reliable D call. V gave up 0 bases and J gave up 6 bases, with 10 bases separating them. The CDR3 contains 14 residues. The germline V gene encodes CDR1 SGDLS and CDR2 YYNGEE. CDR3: CASSVATDPNTIYF. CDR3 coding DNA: TGTGCCAGCAGCGTAGCTACAGATCCAAACACCATATATTTT.

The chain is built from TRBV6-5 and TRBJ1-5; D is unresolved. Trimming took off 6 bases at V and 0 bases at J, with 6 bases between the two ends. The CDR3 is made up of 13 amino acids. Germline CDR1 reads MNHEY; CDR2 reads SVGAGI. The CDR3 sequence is CASREYSNQPQHF. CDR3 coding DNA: TGTGCCAGCAGGGAGTATAGCAATCAGCCCCAGCATTTT.

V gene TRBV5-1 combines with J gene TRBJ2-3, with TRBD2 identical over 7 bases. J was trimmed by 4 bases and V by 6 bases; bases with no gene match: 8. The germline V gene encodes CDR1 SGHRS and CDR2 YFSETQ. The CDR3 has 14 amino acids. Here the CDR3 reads CASTAGRVSDTQYF. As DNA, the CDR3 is TGCGCCAGCACAGCAGGGAGGGTGTCAGATACGCAGTATTTT.

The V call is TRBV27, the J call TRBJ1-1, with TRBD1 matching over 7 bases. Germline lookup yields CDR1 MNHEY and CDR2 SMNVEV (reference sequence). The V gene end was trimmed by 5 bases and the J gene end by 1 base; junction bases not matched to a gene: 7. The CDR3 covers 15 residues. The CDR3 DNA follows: TGTGCCAGCAGTCTCGGACAGGAGCGGAACACTGAAGCTTTCTTT. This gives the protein CASSLGQERNTEAFF.

CDR3 in amino acids: CASSSRDHTEAFF. In DNA form, the CDR3 reads TGTGCCAGCAGCTCACGGGATCACACTGAAGCTTTCTTT. The chain couples TRBV13 to TRBJ1-1; no definite D call. The germline V gene has CDR1 PRHDT and CDR2 FYEKMQ (reference sequence). Deletions cut 4 bases from V and 3 bases from J, with 9 bases between. The CDR3 contains 13 residues.

The CDR3 here is CASSLGTGNIQYF. The CDR3 bases are TGTGCCAGCAGCTTAGGGACAGGTAACATTCAGTACTTC. The chain is built from TRBV11-2 and TRBJ2-4; 7 nucleotides line up with TRBD1. This CDR3 has 13 residues. Germline CDR1 SGHAT, CDR2 FQNNGV. The junction had 1 base not matched to a gene; V was cut back by 1 base and J by 7 bases.

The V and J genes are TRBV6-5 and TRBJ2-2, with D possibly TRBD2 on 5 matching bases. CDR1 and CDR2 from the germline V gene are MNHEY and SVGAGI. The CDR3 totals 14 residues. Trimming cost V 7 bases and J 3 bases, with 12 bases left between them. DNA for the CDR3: TGTGCCAGCACGGGGAACAGCTACACCGGGGAGCTGTTTTTT. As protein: CASTGNSYTGELFF.

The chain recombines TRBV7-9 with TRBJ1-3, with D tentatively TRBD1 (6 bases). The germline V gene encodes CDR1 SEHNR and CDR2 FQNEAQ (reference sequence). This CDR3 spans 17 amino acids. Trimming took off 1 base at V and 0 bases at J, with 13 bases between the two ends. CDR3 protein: CASSLGDTSISGNTIYF. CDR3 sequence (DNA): TGTGCCAGCAGCTTAGGGGACACCTCCATCTCTGGAAACACCATATATTTT. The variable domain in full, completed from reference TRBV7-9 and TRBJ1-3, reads DTGVSQNPRHKITKRGQNVTFRCDPISEHNRLYWYRQTLGQGPEFLTYFQNEAQLEKSRLLSDRFSAERPKGSFSTLEIQRTEQGDSAMYLCASSLGDTSISGNTIYFGEGSWLTVV.

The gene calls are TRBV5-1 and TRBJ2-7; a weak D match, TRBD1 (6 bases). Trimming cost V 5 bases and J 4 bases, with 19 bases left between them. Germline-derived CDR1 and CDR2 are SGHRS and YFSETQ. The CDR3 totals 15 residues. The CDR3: CASSISTGPHYEQYF. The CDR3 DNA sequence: TGCGCCAGCAGTATATCGACAGGCCCTCATTACGAGCAGTACTTC.